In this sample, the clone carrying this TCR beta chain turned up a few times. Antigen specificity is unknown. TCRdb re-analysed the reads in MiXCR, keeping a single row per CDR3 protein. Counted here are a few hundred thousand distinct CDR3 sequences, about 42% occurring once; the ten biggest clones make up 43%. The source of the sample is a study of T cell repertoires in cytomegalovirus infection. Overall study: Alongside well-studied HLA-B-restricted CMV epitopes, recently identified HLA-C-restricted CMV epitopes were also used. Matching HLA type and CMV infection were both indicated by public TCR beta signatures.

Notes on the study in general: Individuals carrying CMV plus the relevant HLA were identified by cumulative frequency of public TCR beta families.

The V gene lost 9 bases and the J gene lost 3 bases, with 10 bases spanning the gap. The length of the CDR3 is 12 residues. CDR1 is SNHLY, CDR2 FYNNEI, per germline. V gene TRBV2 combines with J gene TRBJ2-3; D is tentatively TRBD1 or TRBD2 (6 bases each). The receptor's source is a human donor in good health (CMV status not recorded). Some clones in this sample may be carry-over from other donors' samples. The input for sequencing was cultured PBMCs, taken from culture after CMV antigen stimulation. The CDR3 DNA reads TGTGCCAGTAGGGGGGTAACAGATACGCAGTATTTT. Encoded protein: CASRGVTDTQYF.